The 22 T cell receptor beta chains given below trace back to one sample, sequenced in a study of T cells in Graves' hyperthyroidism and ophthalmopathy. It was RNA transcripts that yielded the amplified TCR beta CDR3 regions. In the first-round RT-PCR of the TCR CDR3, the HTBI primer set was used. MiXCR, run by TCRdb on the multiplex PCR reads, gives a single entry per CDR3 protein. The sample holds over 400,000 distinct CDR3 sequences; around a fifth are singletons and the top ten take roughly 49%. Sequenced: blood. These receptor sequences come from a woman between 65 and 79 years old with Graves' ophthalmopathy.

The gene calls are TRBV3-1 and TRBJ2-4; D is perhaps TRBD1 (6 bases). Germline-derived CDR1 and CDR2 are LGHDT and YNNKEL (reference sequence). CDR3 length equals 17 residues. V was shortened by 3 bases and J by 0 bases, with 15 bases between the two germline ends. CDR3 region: CASSHRTVLLAKNIQYF. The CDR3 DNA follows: TGTGCCAGCAGCCACAGGACAGTCCTCCTAGCCAAAAACATTCAGTACTTC. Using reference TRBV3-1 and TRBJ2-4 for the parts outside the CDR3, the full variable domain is DTAVSQTPKYLVTQMGNDKSIKCEQNLGHDTMYWYKQDSKKFLKIMFSYNNKELIINETVPNRFSPKSPDKAHLNLHINSLELGDSAVYFCASSHRTVLLAKNIQYFGAGTRLSVL.

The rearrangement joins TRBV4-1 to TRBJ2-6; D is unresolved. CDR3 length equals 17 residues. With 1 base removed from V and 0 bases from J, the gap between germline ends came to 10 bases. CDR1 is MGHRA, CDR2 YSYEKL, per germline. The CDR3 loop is CASSQAPGPSGANVLTF. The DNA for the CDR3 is TGCGCCAGCAGCCAAGCTCCGGGTCCCTCTGGGGCCAACGTCCTGACTTTC.

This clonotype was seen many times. The CDR3 DNA is TGTGCCAGCAGCGAGGGGACTGAGTACACTGAAGCTTTCTTT. It specifies CASSEGTEYTEAFF. The chain links TRBV28 to TRBJ1-1; D is possibly TRBD1 (5 bases). Trimming cost V 6 bases and J 3 bases, with 14 bases left between them. CDR1 is MDHEN, CDR2 SYDVKM, per germline. The CDR3 is 14 amino acids.

The CDR3 coding sequence is TGCAGTGTCCGCCGGGACTCCCTGAACACCGGGGAGCTGTTTTTT. Its protein product is CSVRRDSLNTGELFF. V and J are TRBV20-1 and TRBJ2-2, with D maybe TRBD2 (6 bases). The CDR3 length is 15 residues. V lost 7 bases and J lost 1, with 16 bases in between. Germline V CDR1 and CDR2: DFQATT, SNEGSKA (reference sequence).

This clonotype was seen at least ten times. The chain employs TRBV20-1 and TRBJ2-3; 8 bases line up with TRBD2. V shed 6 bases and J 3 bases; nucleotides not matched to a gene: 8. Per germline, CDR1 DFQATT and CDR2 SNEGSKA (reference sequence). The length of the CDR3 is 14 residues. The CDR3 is CSASPTSATDTQYF. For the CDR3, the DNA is TGCAGTGCCTCCCCGACTAGCGCGACAGATACGCAGTATTTT.

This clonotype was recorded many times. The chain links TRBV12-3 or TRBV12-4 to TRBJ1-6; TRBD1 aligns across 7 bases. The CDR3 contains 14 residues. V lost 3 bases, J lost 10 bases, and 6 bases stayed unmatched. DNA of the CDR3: TGTGCCAGCAGTTTGGCCGCAGGGGGGTCACCCCTCCACTTT. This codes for CASSLAAGGSPLHF.

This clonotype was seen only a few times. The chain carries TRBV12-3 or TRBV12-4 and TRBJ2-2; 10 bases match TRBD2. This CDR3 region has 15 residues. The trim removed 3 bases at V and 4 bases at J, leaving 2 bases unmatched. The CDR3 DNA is TGTGCCAGCAGTTTCAGCGGGAGGGCCACCGGGGAGCTGTTTTTT. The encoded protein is CASSFSGRATGELFF.

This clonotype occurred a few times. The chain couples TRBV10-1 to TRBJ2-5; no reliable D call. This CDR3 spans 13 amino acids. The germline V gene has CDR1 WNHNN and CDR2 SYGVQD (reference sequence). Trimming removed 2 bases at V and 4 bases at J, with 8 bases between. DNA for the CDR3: TGCGCCAGCAGTGAGAGGCTAGGAGAGACCCAGTACTTC. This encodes CASSERLGETQYF.

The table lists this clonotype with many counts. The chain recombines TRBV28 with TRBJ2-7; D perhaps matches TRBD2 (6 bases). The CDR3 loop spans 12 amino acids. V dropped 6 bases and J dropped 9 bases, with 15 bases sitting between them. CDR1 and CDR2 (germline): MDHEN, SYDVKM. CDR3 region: CASRTSGWRQYF. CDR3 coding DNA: TGTGCCAGCAGGACTAGTGGGTGGCGGCAGTACTTC.

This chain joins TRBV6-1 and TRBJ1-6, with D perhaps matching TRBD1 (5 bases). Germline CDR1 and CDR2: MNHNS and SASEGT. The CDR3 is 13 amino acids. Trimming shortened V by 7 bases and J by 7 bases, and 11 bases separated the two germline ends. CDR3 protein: CASTRGINSPLHF. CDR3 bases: TGTGCCAGCACCCGGGGGATAAATTCACCCCTCCACTTT.

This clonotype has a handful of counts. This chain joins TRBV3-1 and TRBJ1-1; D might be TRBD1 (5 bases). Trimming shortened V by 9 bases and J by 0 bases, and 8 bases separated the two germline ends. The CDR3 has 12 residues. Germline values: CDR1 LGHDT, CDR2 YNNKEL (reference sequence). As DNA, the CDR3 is TGTGCCAGTACGGGGGTGAACACTGAAGCTTTCTTT. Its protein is CASTGVNTEAFF.

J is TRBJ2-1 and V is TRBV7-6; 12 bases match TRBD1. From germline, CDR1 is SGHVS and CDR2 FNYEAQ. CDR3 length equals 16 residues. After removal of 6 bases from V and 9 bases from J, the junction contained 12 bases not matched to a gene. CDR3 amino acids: CASSRVLGQGASEQFF. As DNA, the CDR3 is TGTGCCAGCAGTCGAGTTCTGGGACAGGGGGCTAGTGAGCAGTTCTTC.

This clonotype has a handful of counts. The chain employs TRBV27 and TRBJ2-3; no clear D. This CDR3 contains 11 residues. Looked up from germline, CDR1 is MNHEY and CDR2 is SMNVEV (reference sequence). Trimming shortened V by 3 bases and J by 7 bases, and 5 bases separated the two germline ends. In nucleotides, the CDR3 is TGTGCCAGCAGTTTTCAATATACGCAGTATTTT. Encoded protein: CASSFQYTQYF.

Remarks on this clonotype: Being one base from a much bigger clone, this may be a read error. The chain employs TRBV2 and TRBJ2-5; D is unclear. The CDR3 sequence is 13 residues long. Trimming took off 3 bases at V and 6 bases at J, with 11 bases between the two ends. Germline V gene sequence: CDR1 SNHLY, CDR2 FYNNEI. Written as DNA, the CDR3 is TGTGCCAGCAGTGAGCTAGAAGGGAAGACCCAGTACTTC. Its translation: CASSELEGKTQYF.

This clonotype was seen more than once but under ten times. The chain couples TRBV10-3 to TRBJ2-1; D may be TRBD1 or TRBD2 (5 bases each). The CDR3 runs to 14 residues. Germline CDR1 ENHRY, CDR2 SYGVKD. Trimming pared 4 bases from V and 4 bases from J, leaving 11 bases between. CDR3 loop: CAISGQTKYNEQFF. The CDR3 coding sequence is TGTGCCATCAGTGGACAGACTAAGTACAATGAGCAGTTCTTC.

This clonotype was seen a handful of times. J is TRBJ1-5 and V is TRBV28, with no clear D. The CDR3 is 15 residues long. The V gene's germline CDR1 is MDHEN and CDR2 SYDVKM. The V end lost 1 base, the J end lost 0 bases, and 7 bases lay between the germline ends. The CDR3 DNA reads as TGTGCCAGCAGTTTATCAGGAGATAGCAATCAGCCCCAGCATTTT. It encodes CASSLSGDSNQPQHF. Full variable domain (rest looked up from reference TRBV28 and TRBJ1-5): DVKVTQSSRYLVKRTGEKVFLECVQDMDHENMFWYRQDPGLGLRLIYFSYDVKMKEKGDIPEGYSVSREKKERFSLILESASTNQTSMYLCASSLSGDSNQPQHFGDGTRLSIL.

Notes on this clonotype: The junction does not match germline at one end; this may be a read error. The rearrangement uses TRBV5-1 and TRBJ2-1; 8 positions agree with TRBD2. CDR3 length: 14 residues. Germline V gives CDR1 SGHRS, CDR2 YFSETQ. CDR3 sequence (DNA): TGCGCCAGCAGCGGGGAGCGGGAGTACAATGCGCAGTTCTTC. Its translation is CASSGEREYNAQFF. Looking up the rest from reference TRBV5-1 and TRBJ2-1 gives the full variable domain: KAGVTQTPRYLIKTRGQQVTLSCSPISGHRSVSWYQQTPGQGLQFLFEYFSETQRNKGNFPGRFSGRQFSNSRSEMNVSTLELGDSALYLCASSGEREYNAQFFGPGTRLTVL.

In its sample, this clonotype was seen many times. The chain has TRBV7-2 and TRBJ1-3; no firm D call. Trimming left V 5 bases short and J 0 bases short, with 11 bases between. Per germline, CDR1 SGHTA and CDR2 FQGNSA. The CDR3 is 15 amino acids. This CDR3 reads CASSPSGSSGNTIYF. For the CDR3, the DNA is TGTGCCAGCAGCCCCAGCGGTAGCTCTGGAAACACCATATATTTT.

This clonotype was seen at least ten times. Here the CDR3 DNA reads TGTGCCAGCAGCCAAGATCCTTGGGCCGGGAATGAGCAGTTCTTC. Its translation: CASSQDPWAGNEQFF. The V gene is TRBV3-1, the J gene TRBJ2-1, with D hard to call. The CDR3 sequence is 15 residues long. The V and J ends lost 0 bases and 7 bases respectively, with 13 bases between them. Germline V gene data show CDR1 as LGHDT and CDR2 as YNNKEL (reference sequence).

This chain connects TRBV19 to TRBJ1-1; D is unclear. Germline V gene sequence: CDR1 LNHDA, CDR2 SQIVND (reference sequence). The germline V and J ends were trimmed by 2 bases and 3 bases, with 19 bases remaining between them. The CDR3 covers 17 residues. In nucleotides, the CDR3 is TGTGCCAGTAGTATATCGGGAAAGGGAGCTGTTTACACTGAAGCTTTCTTT. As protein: CASSISGKGAVYTEAFF.

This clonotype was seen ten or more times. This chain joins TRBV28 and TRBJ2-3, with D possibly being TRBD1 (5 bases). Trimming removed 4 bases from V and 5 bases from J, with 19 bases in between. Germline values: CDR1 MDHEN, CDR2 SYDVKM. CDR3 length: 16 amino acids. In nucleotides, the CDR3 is TGTGCCAGCAGTTATGGGGCCTGGGGATTGGGAGATACGCAGTATTTT. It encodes CASSYGAWGLGDTQYF.

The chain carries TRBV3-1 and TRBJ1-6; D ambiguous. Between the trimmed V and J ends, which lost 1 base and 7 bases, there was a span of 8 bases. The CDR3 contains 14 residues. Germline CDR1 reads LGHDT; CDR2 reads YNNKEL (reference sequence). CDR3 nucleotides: TGTGCCAGCAGCCAAGTTTTGGGGAATTCACCCCTCCACTTT. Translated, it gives CASSQVLGNSPLHF.